These 31 T cell receptor beta chains were all obtained from the same sample, sequenced in a study of spatial heterogeneity in lung cancer. One entry per CDR3 protein, called by TCRdb with MiXCR from the 5' RACE reads. Found here are about 9,900 distinct CDR3 sequences, over 6% of them singletons; the top ten hold approximately 7.1%. Points from the study as a whole: Mutation counts in tumors were tracked by counts of expanded intratumoral alpha and beta TCRs.

Time point defined: sample taken at primary tumor resection. For these TCRs, the target antigens are not known. Sequences were derived from lung tumor tissue, sampled at surgery. These receptors were taken from a female donor with early-stage non-small cell lung cancer.

This sequence joins TRBV4-3 and TRBJ1-2, with 10 bases fitting TRBD1. Germline CDR1 and CDR2: LGHNA and YSLEER. Losses at the gene ends were 4 bases for V and 7 bases for J; bases not matched to a gene: 6. The CDR3 consists of 14 residues. CDR3 coding DNA: TGCGCCAGCAGCCCCGGGACAGGGGATCGTGGCTACACCTTC. This encodes CASSPGTGDRGYTF.

This clonotype qualifies as medium-sized. V gene TRBV13 combines with J gene TRBJ1-4; D not resolved. The germline V gene has CDR1 PRHDT and CDR2 FYEKMQ (reference sequence). The CDR3 has 15 residues. V was shortened by 3 bases and J by 0 bases, with 8 bases between the two germline ends. The CDR3 coding sequence is TGTGCCAGCAGCTTGAACAGTGCAACTAATGAAAAACTGTTTTTT. Protein product: CASSLNSATNEKLFF.

This clonotype was recorded at least ten times. The chain is built from TRBV4-3 and TRBJ1-3; D unclear. Germline-derived CDR1 and CDR2 are LGHNA and YSLEER. The CDR3 runs 15 residues. The V end lost 0 bases, the J end lost 9 bases, and 15 bases lay between the germline ends. This CDR3 reads CASSQDMRILGTIYF. The CDR3 nucleotides read TGCGCCAGCAGCCAAGATATGCGAATATTGGGCACCATATATTTT.

Of note for this clonotype: A read error may explain this, as a much larger clone is one base away. The chain joins TRBV6-1 to TRBJ2-5, with D possibly TRBD2 on 5 matching bases. The V and J ends lost 1 base and 1 base respectively, with 10 bases between them. Germline V gives CDR1 MNHNS, CDR2 SASEGT. CDR3 size: 15 residues. The CDR3 spells CASSEGSEIQETQYF. CDR3 DNA: TGTGCCAGCAGTGAAGGTAGCGAGATCCAAGAGACCCAGTACTTC.

This clonotype has a count of ten or more. The genes are TRBV6-5 and TRBJ2-1, with unresolved D. Germline assignment: CDR1 MNHEY and CDR2 SVGAGI. Trimming removed 5 bases from V and 4 bases from J, with 15 bases in between. The CDR3 is 15 amino acids. The CDR3 nucleotides are TGTGCCAGCAGTCCGGACGGTTCGCGGTACAATGAGCAGTTCTTC. Translation gives CASSPDGSRYNEQFF.

This clonotype was recorded at least ten times. The V and J genes are TRBV3-1 and TRBJ1-3, with D unresolved. Trimming removed 0 bases at V and 0 bases at J, with 9 bases between. The CDR3 has 16 residues. Looked up from germline, CDR1 is LGHDT and CDR2 is YNNKEL (reference sequence). This CDR3 reads CASSQEGQLSGNTIYF. CDR3 nucleotides: TGTGCCAGCAGCCAAGAAGGGCAGCTCTCTGGAAACACCATATATTTT.

CDR3: CATTRVRNQPQHF. CDR3 coding DNA: TGTGCCACCACCAGGGTCCGTAATCAGCCCCAGCATTTT. The chain carries TRBV28 and TRBJ1-5; weak D call: TRBD1 (5 bases). Germline CDR1 MDHEN, CDR2 SYDVKM. The CDR3 is 13 residues long. Trimming shortened V by 10 bases and J by 4 bases, and 14 bases separated the two germline ends. Based on the CDR3 plus reference TRBV28 and TRBJ1-5, the full variable domain is DVKVTQSSRYLVKRTGEKVFLECVQDMDHENMFWYRQDPGLGLRLIYFSYDVKMKEKGDIPEGYSVSREKKERFSLILESASTNQTSMYLCATTRVRNQPQHFGDGTRLSIL.

This clonotype was counted ten times or more. The V gene is TRBV7-2, the J gene TRBJ2-5; D could derive from TRBD1 or TRBD2 (6 bases each). The CDR3 sequence is 19 residues long. V was clipped by 3 bases and J by 5 bases, with 28 bases between them. Germline CDR1 is SGHTA and CDR2 is FQGNSA. This CDR3 is CASSLALPIRRVGGETQYF. The CDR3, as DNA: TGTGCCAGCAGCTTGGCCCTCCCCATTCGCCGAGTAGGGGGGGAGACCCAGTACTTC.

This clonotype was seen ten or more times. The V and J genes are TRBV9 and TRBJ2-7, with D perhaps matching TRBD1 (6 bases). Germline assignment: CDR1 SGDLS and CDR2 YYNGEE. The V end was cut by 2 bases, the J end by 6 bases, with 15 bases between. This CDR3 is built from 14 residues. CDR3 sequence: CASSVEQGQGEQYF. The CDR3 DNA follows: TGTGCCAGCAGCGTTGAACAGGGCCAAGGCGAGCAGTACTTC. The full variable domain, completed using reference TRBV9 and TRBJ2-7, is DSGVTQTPKHLITATGQRVTLRCSPRSGDLSVYWYQQSLDQGLQFLIQYYNGEERAKGNILERFSAQQFPDLHSELNLSSLELGDSALYFCASSVEQGQGEQYFGPGTRLTVT.

The chain combines TRBV3-1 with TRBJ2-7; D gene unclear. The ends were cut back, 1 base at V and 3 bases at J, with 10 bases in the middle. The germline V gene encodes CDR1 LGHDT and CDR2 YNNKEL (reference sequence). This CDR3 region has 14 residues. CDR3 sequence reads: CASSQVHRVYEQYF. The CDR3 bases are TGTGCCAGCAGCCAAGTCCATCGTGTCTACGAGCAGTACTTC.

There are many counts of this clonotype. The chain uses TRBV5-1 and TRBJ1-1; no reliable D call. Germline lookup yields CDR1 SGHRS and CDR2 YFSETQ. V dropped 5 bases and J dropped 0 bases, with 5 bases sitting between them. This CDR3 region has 12 residues. The CDR3, as DNA: TGCGCCAGCAGGGATTTGAACACTGAAGCTTTCTTT. Protein product: CASRDLNTEAFF. Full variable domain (missing parts from reference TRBV5-1 and TRBJ1-1): KAGVTQTPRYLIKTRGQQVTLSCSPISGHRSVSWYQQTPGQGLQFLFEYFSETQRNKGNFPGRFSGRQFSNSRSEMNVSTLELGDSALYLCASRDLNTEAFFGQGTRLTVV.

This clonotype rates as medium-sized. This chain uses TRBV20-1 with TRBJ2-1; 9 bases are a match to TRBD1. The CDR3 is 15 residues long. Germline V gives CDR1 DFQATT, CDR2 SNEGSKA (reference sequence). The V segment lost 5 bases and the J segment 5 bases; nucleotides outside the gene matches: 10. The CDR3 loop is CSAVNPGTGNNEQFF. In DNA, the CDR3 is TGCAGTGCTGTAAACCCCGGGACAGGGAACAATGAGCAGTTCTTC.

Relative to its sample, this clonotype is medium-sized. V and J are TRBV27 and TRBJ2-5, with 8 bases matching TRBD2. This CDR3 spans 19 amino acids. With 6 bases clipped from V and 1 base from J, the junction kept 19 bases outside the gene matches. CDR1 is MNHEY, CDR2 SMNVEV, per germline (reference sequence). This CDR3 is CASSEIGGGSGSVQETQYF. For the CDR3, the DNA is TGTGCCAGCAGCGAGATCGGCGGGGGGTCGGGCTCCGTCCAAGAGACCCAGTACTTC.

This clonotype was detected ten times or more. The V and J genes are TRBV3-1 and TRBJ2-7; the D gene could be TRBD1 or TRBD2 (5 bases each). This CDR3 has 14 amino acids. Between the trimmed V and J ends, which lost 0 bases and 7 bases, there was a span of 13 bases. The germline V gene has CDR1 LGHDT and CDR2 YNNKEL (reference sequence). The CDR3, as DNA: TGTGCCAGCAGCCAAGAGAGGGGCCCCCGGGAGCAGTACTTC. Amino acids: CASSQERGPREQYF.

By share, this clonotype ranks as medium-sized. This chain links TRBV5-1 with TRBJ1-5; D unclear. V shed 0 bases and J shed 3 bases, with 4 bases lying between them. The length of the CDR3 is 13 residues. Germline loops: CDR1 SGHRS, CDR2 YFSETQ. The DNA of the CDR3 is TGCGCCAGCAGCTTGGACACCAATCAGCCCCAGCATTTT. Translation gives CASSLDTNQPQHF.

The V and J genes are TRBV6-6 and TRBJ1-5; D gene ambiguous. V dropped 5 bases and J dropped 5 bases, with 13 bases sitting between them. Looked up from germline, CDR1 is MNHNY and CDR2 is SVGAGI (reference sequence). The CDR3 has 14 amino acids. The CDR3 coding sequence is TGTGCCAGCAGTCCCCCGGTATCTTATCAGCCCCAGCATTTT. This translates into CASSPPVSYQPQHF.

This clonotype was counted many times. V is TRBV20-1 and J is TRBJ2-6; the match to TRBD2 covers 7 bases. Germline V gene lookup returns CDR1 DFQATT and CDR2 SNEGSKA (reference sequence). The length of the CDR3 is 16 residues. The V segment lost 4 bases and the J segment 0 bases; nucleotides outside the gene matches: 6. This CDR3 is CSATRTSISGANVLTF. The CDR3 DNA follows: TGCAGTGCTACTCGGACTAGTATCTCTGGGGCCAACGTCCTGACTTTC.

Relative to its sample, this clonotype is medium-sized. The chain recombines TRBV29-1 with TRBJ2-3; 9 nucleotides line up with TRBD2. The CDR3 loop spans 14 amino acids. Looked up from germline, CDR1 is SQVTM and CDR2 is ANQGSEA. Germline trimming cut 6 bases from V and 5 bases from J; bases unmatched to any gene: 9. This chain's CDR3 is CSVELAGAGDTQYF. CDR3 DNA sequence: TGCAGCGTGGAATTAGCGGGGGCTGGAGATACGCAGTATTTT.

This clonotype was observed many times. V and J are TRBV27 and TRBJ2-7, with 12 nucleotides matching TRBD2. This CDR3 has 21 amino acids. Germline CDR1 is MNHEY and CDR2 is SMNVEV (reference sequence). Losses at the gene ends were 5 bases for V and 4 bases for J; bases not matched to a gene: 24. CDR3 residues: CASSLYPETSGRTLSPYEQYF. The CDR3 DNA follows: TGTGCCAGCAGTCTATACCCAGAGACTAGCGGGAGAACCCTATCCCCATACGAGCAGTACTTC.

This clonotype was counted at least ten times. The chain uses TRBV7-3 and TRBJ1-3, with D perhaps matching TRBD1 (6 bases). Trimming stripped 6 bases from V and 2 bases from J, with 11 bases between. Germline CDR1 and CDR2: SGHTA and FQGTGA. The CDR3 runs 14 residues. CDR3 residues: CASSPQGPGNTIYF. The CDR3 DNA sequence: TGTGCCAGCAGTCCACAGGGACCTGGAAACACCATATATTTT.

This clonotype was seen repeatedly, ten times or more. V usage is TRBV5-4 and J usage is TRBJ1-4; 8 bases align to TRBD1. Germline lookup yields CDR1 SGHNT and CDR2 YYREEE (reference sequence). The CDR3 is 15 residues long. V lost 0 bases and J lost 5; bases outside the gene matches: 3. As DNA, the CDR3 is TGTGCCAGCAGCTTGGGAGGACAGGGAAATGAAAAACTGTTTTTT. Its translation: CASSLGGQGNEKLFF.

There are many counts of this clonotype. The chain's CDR3 is CSGVQTSTDTQYF. CDR3 sequence (DNA): TGCAGTGGTGTGCAGACTAGCACAGATACGCAGTATTTT. The rearrangement joins TRBV20-1 to TRBJ2-3; D is undetermined. The V and J ends lost 7 bases and 0 bases respectively, with 11 bases between them. The CDR3 is 13 residues long. Germline V gene lookup returns CDR1 DFQATT and CDR2 SNEGSKA (reference sequence).

This clonotype is medium-sized in the sample. The chain couples TRBV12-3 or TRBV12-4 to TRBJ2-2, with a weak D call TRBD1 (5 bases). Trimming shortened V by 2 bases and J by 1 base, and 8 bases separated the two germline ends. The CDR3 is made up of 15 amino acids. The CDR3 loop reads CASSLRQGNTGELFF. The DNA for the CDR3 is TGTGCCAGCAGTTTAAGGCAGGGGAACACCGGGGAGCTGTTTTTT.

The DNA of the CDR3 is TGTGCCAGCAGCTTAGGAGGGGGCATGGCTGGTGAGCAGTTCTTC. It translates to CASSLGGGMAGEQFF. The chain has TRBV11-1 and TRBJ2-1, with TRBD1 identical over 7 bases. This CDR3 is 15 amino acids long. J was trimmed by 9 bases and V by 1 base; bases with no gene match: 9. Per germline, CDR1 SGHAT and CDR2 FQDESV (reference sequence).

This clonotype was counted many times. The rearrangement uses TRBV15 and TRBJ2-5; D unclear. This CDR3 contains 14 residues. Trimming removed 0 bases from V and 4 bases from J, with 9 bases in between. Germline V lookup: CDR1 LNHNV, CDR2 YYDKDF (reference sequence). CDR3 sequence: CATSRDLGLETQYF. The DNA for the CDR3 is TGTGCCACCAGCAGAGATCTGGGGTTAGAGACCCAGTACTTC.

This clonotype has at least ten counts. The V gene is TRBV9, the J gene TRBJ2-1, with 12 bases identical to TRBD2. The CDR3 runs 15 residues. With V trimmed by 4 bases and J by 7 bases, 6 bases remained unmatched. CDR1 and CDR2 (germline): SGDLS, YYNGEE. The CDR3 bases are TGTGCCAGCAGCCCCCCTAGCGGGAGGGGTAATGAGCAGTTCTTC. Its translation is CASSPPSGRGNEQFF.

This sequence joins TRBV7-2 and TRBJ2-3, with a weak D call TRBD1 (5 bases). The length of the CDR3 is 15 residues. Trimming cost V 6 bases and J 1 base, with 14 bases left between them. CDR1 and CDR2 from the germline V gene are SGHTA and FQGNSA. The CDR3 nucleotides are TGTGCCAGCAGGGTAGGGGTGGTTGGCACAGATACGCAGTATTTT. It specifies CASRVGVVGTDTQYF.

Worth noting for this clonotype: A read error may explain this, as a much larger clone is one base away. The chain carries TRBV6-6 and TRBJ1-4; 9 nucleotides match TRBD1. In germline, CDR1 is MNHNY, CDR2 SVGAGI (reference sequence). The CDR3 loop spans 17 amino acids. The CDR3, as DNA: TGTGCCAGCAGTTACTCAAGCCCGGGACAGGGAGGAGAAAAACTGTATTTT. Its protein product is CASSYSSPGQGGEKLYF.

This clonotype was recorded many times. The gene calls are TRBV4-2 and TRBJ1-1, with no clear D. The CDR3 consists of 14 residues. The ends were cut back, 1 base at V and 1 base at J, with 7 bases in the middle. CDR1 and CDR2 from the germline V gene are LGHNA and YNFKEQ. The DNA of the CDR3 is TGTGCCAGCAGCCAAGCGTGGGCGAACACTGAAGCTTTCTTT. Its translation is CASSQAWANTEAFF.

Many counts were recorded for this clonotype. This rearrangement joins TRBV5-1 to TRBJ1-6; D possibly corresponds to TRBD1 (6 bases). The CDR3 is 16 amino acids. V gave up 0 bases and J gave up 6 bases, with 13 bases separating them. Germline V gene data show CDR1 as SGHRS and CDR2 as YFSETQ. The CDR3 loop is CASSLDRESINSPLHF. CDR3 bases: TGCGCCAGCAGCTTGGACAGGGAGTCCATTAATTCACCCCTCCACTTT.

This clonotype was seen only a few times. The chain joins TRBV2 to TRBJ2-7; the D gene is possibly TRBD2 (6 bases). Trimming stripped 5 bases from V and 3 bases from J, with 8 bases between. The V gene's germline CDR1 is SNHLY and CDR2 FYNNEI. The CDR3 runs to 12 residues. As DNA, the CDR3 is TGTGCCAGCAGTTTTAGCGGCTACGAGCAGTACTTC. As protein: CASSFSGYEQYF.